This T cell receptor beta chain was identified during a study of T-cell memory formation after mild COVID-19. Looked up from germline, CDR1 is SGHVS and CDR2 is FNYEAQ. This CDR3 has 12 residues. TCRdb re-analysed the 5' RACE reads in MiXCR, keeping a single row per CDR3 protein. The sample has 200,000 to 250,000 distinct CDR3 sequences; approximately 9% are singletons. The receptor was isolated from a man younger than 35 who had mild COVID-19 (a few samples of this study predate the infection). Cell type and time point are not known. This chain links TRBV7-6 with TRBJ2-7, with 11 bases identical to TRBD1. The specimen was PBMCs or a T cell subset sorted from them (not recorded which). This chain's CDR3 is CASGTGGREQYF. DNA for the CDR3: TGTGCTTCCGGGACAGGGGGTCGGGAGCAGTACTTC.